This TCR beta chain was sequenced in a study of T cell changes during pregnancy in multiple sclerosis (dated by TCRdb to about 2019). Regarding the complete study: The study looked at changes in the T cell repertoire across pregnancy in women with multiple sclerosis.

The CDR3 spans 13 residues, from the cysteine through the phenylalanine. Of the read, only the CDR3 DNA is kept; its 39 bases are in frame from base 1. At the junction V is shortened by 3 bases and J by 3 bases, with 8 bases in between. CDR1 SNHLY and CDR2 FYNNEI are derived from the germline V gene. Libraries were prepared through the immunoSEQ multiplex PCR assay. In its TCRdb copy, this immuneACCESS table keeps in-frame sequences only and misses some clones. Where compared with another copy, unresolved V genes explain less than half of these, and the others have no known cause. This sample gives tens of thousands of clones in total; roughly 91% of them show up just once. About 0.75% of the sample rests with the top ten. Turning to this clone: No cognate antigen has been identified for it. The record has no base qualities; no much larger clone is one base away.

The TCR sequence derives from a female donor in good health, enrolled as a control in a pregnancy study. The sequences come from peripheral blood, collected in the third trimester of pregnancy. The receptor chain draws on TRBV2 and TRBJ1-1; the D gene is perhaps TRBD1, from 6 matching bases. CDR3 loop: CASSDDRHTEAFF. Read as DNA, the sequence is TGTGCCAGCAGTGATGACAGGCACACTGAAGCTTTCTTT.